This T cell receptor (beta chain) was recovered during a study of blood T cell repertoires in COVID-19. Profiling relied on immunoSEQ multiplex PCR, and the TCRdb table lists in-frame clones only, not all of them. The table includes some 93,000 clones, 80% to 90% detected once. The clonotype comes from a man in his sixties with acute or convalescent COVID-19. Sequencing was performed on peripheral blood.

CDR3: CASSLSHGGYTF. The CDR3 nucleotides are TGCGCCAGCAGCCTGTCACATGGTGGCTACACCTTC. V is TRBV4-1 and J is TRBJ1-2; D is undetermined. The CDR3 consists of 12 residues. Trimming left V 4 bases short and J 7 bases short, with 10 bases between. Germline values: CDR1 MGHRA, CDR2 YSYEKL.